These T cell receptor beta chains were read from a single sample in a study of blood T cell repertoires in COVID-19. Profiled with immunoSEQ multiplex PCR; TCRdb holds only in-frame clones, not every one. The repertoire holds 200,000 to 250,000 clones, with almost 90% as singletons. Sequencing used peripheral blood. Every receptor here comes from a man younger than 30 with active or convalescent COVID-19. Both conserved end residues are part of each CDR3. Each record gives: D gene, V gene, J gene, clone size, CDR3 protein, CDR3 DNA. A D gene is named only where the DNA matches it firmly. Clone size appears in some rows only: once, few, many, or a class for an expanded clone.

>NA|TRBV6-5|TRBJ2-7|once
CASRAGMAYEQYF
TGTGCCAGCAGAGCAGGGATGGCGTACGAGCAGTACTTC
>NA|TRBV13|TRBJ2-7|NA
CASSRGKSVYEQYF
TGTGCCAGCAGCCGCGGTAAGTCCGTCTACGAGCAGTACTTC
>NA|TRBV11-2|TRBJ2-1|NA
CASSLGGGGYNEQFF
TGTGCCAGCAGCCTAGGGGGAGGGGGTTACAATGAGCAGTTCTTC
>TRBD1|TRBV3-1/TRBV3-2|TRBJ1-5|NA
CASSQGDRFSNQPQHF
TGTGCCAGCAGCCAAGGGGACAGGTTTAGCAATCAGCCCCAGCATTTT
>TRBD2|TRBV11-2|TRBJ2-1|NA
CASRRLAGRNNEQFF
TGTGCCAGCAGACGACTAGCGGGACGGAACAATGAGCAGTTCTTC
>NA|TRBV18|TRBJ1-3|once
CASSPTTGSSGNTIYF
TGTGCCAGCTCACCAACGACGGGGAGCTCTGGAAACACCATATATTTT
>NA|TRBV21-1|TRBJ2-3|NA
CASSKWLAGAFADTQYF
TGTGCCAGCAGCAAATGGCTAGCGGGAGCGTTCGCAGATACGCAGTATTTT
>NA|TRBV2|TRBJ2-7|NA
CASSTGLAPNEQYF
TGTGCCAGCAGTACAGGGCTGGCTCCCAACGAGCAGTACTTC
>TRBD1|TRBV10-2|TRBJ2-7|NA
CASSFDRAYEQYF
TGCGCCAGCAGTTTCGACAGGGCCTACGAGCAGTACTTC
>TRBD1|TRBV7-7|TRBJ2-5|NA
CASSTRTGREETQYF
TGTGCCAGCAGCACTAGGACAGGGCGAGAAGAGACCCAGTACTTC
>TRBD1|TRBV6-5|TRBJ2-5|NA
CASRPDRGGQETQYF
TGTGCCAGCAGACCGGACAGGGGCGGGCAAGAGACCCAGTACTTC
>NA|TRBV6-5|TRBJ1-4|NA
CASSRGGSGKELFF
TGTGCCAGCAGCCGAGGGGGATCGGGGAAGGAACTGTTTTTT
>TRBD2|TRBV10-3|TRBJ2-3|NA
CAISEPGGSTDTQYF
TGTGCCATCAGTGAGCCCGGGGGGAGCACAGATACGCAGTATTTT
>TRBD2|TRBV3-1/TRBV3-2|TRBJ2-1|NA
CASSQRVAGVGNEQFF
TGTGCCAGCAGCCAAAGGGTAGCGGGAGTAGGAAATGAGCAGTTCTTC
>TRBD2|TRBV6-5|TRBJ2-7|NA
CASSPGGGRPYEQYF
TGTGCCAGCAGCCCGGGGGGAGGTCGGCCCTACGAGCAGTACTTC
>TRBD2|TRBV4-2|TRBJ2-3|NA
CASSQLAGVATDTQYF
TGTGCCAGCAGCCAACTAGCGGGAGTTGCCACAGATACGCAGTATTTT
>NA|TRBV30|TRBJ1-2|NA
CAGQILKVGYTF
TGTGCCGGGCAAATCCTAAAGGTTGGCTACACCTTC
>NA|TRBV6-2/TRBV6-3|TRBJ1-5|few
CASSHIPISFSNQPQHF
TGTGCCAGCAGTCACATTCCAATCTCCTTTAGCAATCAGCCCCAGCATTTT